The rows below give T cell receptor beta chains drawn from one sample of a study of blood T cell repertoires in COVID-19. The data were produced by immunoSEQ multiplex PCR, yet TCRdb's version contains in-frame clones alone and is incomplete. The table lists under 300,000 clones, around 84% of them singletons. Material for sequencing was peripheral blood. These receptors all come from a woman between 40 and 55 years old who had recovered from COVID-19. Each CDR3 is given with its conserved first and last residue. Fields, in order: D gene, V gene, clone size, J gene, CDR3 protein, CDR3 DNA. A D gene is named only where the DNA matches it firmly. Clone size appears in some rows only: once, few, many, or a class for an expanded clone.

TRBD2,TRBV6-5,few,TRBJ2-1,CASRRAGVYNEQFF,TGTGCCAGCAGACGAGCGGGGGTGTACAATGAGCAGTTCTTC
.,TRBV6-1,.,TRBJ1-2,CASSEPRGGGAFPYGYTF,TGTGCCAGCAGTGAACCGCGAGGGGGGGGTGCCTTCCCCTATGGCTACACCTTC
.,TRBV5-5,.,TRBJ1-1,CASSLQGEAFF,TGTGCCAGCAGCTTACAGGGAGAAGCTTTCTTT
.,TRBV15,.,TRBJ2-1,CATSRSDEQFF,TGTGCCACCAGCAGGTCGGATGAGCAGTTCTTC
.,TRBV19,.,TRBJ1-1,CASSTGAFGTEAFF,TGTGCCAGTAGTACAGGGGCGTTTGGCACTGAAGCTTTCTTT
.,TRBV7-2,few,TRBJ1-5,CASSSKAGGGNQPQHF,TGTGCCAGCAGCTCTAAGGCGGGGGGTGGCAATCAGCCCCAGCATTTT
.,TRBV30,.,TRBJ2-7,CAWSGTTDLGEQYF,TGTGCCTGGAGTGGGACGACAGATCTGGGCGAGCAGTACTTC
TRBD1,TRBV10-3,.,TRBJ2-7,CAIRAGTGDEQYF,TGTGCCATCAGAGCCGGGACAGGGGACGAGCAGTACTTC
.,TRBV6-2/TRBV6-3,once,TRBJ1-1,CASSPQPSTMNTEAFF,TGTGCCAGCAGCCCTCAACCCAGTACAATGAACACTGAAGCTTTCTTT
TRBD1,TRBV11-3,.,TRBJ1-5,CASSLTGGNQPQHF,TGTGCCAGCAGCCTAACAGGGGGCAATCAGCCCCAGCATTTT
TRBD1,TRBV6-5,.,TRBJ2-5,CASSLTGKETQYF,TGTGCCAGCAGCCTGACAGGGAAAGAGACCCAGTACTTC
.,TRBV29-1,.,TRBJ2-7,CSVRVMYEQYF,TGCAGCGTTCGGGTAATGTACGAGCAGTACTTC
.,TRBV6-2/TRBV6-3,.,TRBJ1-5,CASNPQGYSNQPQHF,TGTGCCAGCAACCCACAGGGCTATAGCAATCAGCCCCAGCATTTT
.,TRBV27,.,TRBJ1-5,CASSPTGLYQPQHF,TGTGCCAGCAGTCCTACAGGGTTATATCAGCCCCAGCATTTT
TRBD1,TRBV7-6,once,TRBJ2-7,CASSPGGTGAYEQYF,TGTGCCAGCAGCCCCGGAGGGACAGGGGCGTACGAGCAGTACTTC
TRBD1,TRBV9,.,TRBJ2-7,CASSVGQGSGEQYF,TGTGCCAGCAGCGTCGGACAGGGTTCGGGCGAGCAGTACTTC
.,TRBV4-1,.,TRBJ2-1,CASSPLVAYNEQFF,TGCGCCAGCAGCCCCCTAGTCGCCTACAATGAGCAGTTCTTC
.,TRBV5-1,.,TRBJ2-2,CASRVDYGELFF,TGCGCCAGCAGGGTCGACTACGGGGAGCTGTTTTTT
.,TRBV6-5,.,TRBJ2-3,CASSTQGLTDTQYF,TGTGCCAGCAGTACGCAGGGCCTGACAGATACGCAGTATTTT
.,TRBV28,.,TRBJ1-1,CASYSMNTEAFF,TGTGCCAGCTACAGCATGAACACTGAAGCTTTCTTT
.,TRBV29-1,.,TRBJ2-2,CSVGNRMNTGELFF,TGCAGCGTTGGCAACAGAATGAACACCGGGGAGCTGTTTTTT
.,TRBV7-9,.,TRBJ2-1,CASSPQGGNEQFF,TGTGCCAGCAGCCCCCAGGGGGGCAATGAGCAGTTCTTC